The T cell receptor (beta chain) described here comes from a study of shared clonotypes between healthy human individuals. TCRdb's table, derived via immunoSEQ multiplex PCR, lists solely in-frame clones and lacks some. The sample includes over 2 million clones, less than 95% of them seen just once. Trimming shortened V by 6 bases and J by 7 bases, and 18 bases separated the two germline ends. The germline V gene encodes CDR1 MDHEN and CDR2 SYDVKM. This CDR3 region has 15 residues. In its sample, this clone was seen once. What it binds is not known. Whole-study findings and limits: It was the non-shared clonotypes that had lower generation probabilities than clonotypes shared by all four donors. Despite large depth, rarefaction showed incomplete sorted-subset sequencing.

Sequenced: naive CD4+ T cells from PBMCs. Documented subset: CD45RA+ positively selected. This TCR was sampled from a man aged 18 to 30 in good health. Some clones in this sample may be carry-over from other donors' samples. The chain combines TRBV28 with TRBJ1-4; D remains unclear. CDR3 bases: TGTGCCAGCAGCTACCACCCCAAGGCGGTTGAAAAACTGTTTTTT. It specifies CASSYHPKAVEKLFF.